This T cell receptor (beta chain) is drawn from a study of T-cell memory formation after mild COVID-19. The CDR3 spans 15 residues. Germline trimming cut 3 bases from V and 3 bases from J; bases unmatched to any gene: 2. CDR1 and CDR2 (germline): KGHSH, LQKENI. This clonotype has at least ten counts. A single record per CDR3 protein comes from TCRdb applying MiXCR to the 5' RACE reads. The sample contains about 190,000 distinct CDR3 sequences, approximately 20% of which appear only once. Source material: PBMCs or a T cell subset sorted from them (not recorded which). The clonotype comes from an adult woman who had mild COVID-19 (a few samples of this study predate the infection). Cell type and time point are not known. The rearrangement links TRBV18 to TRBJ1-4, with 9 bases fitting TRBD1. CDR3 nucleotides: TGTGCCAGCTCACCTCGACAGGGGGCTAATGAAAAACTGTTTTTT. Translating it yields CASSPRQGANEKLFF.